Listed here is a single T cell receptor beta chain. Its target is unknown. PCR amplification relied on 60 Vbeta primers (plus 13 Jbeta primers). TCRdb's table, derived via immunoSEQ multiplex PCR, lists solely in-frame clones and lacks some. This table holds over 80,000 clones, 55% to 70% found once. The sample originates from a study of cytomegalovirus exposure and HLA in healthy donors. Study observations and caveats: The study listed roughly 160 cytomegalovirus-associated TCR beta chains. TCR beta V- and J-gene trimming, according to a later analysis, was linked to a missense DCLRE1C variant.

Per germline, CDR1 LNHDA and CDR2 SQIVND (reference sequence). The V and J ends lost 1 base and 3 bases respectively, with 10 bases between them. This CDR3 is built from 15 residues. The specimen sequenced was PBMCs. This receptor was obtained from a boy aged 5 to 17 in good health and CMV-seropositive. The V and J genes are TRBV19 and TRBJ1-3; D uncertain. The CDR3 region is CASSIGRTVGNTIYF. CDR3 DNA: TGTGCCAGTAGTATAGGCCGAACAGTTGGAAACACCATATATTTT.